Described below is a single TCR beta chain sequence and its context. Its antigen is still unknown. Per-base qualities were not stored, and no clone one base away is much larger. The sample is drawn from a study of circulating tumor DNA in untreated peripheral T-cell lymphoma (dated by TCRdb to the early 2020s). The paper as a whole reports these results and caveats: Tumor-specific clonotypes turned up in approximately 72% of patients, identified from 85% to 90% of baseline tissues and from approximately 70% of baseline serum samples.

Tumor-specific TCR clonotypes were identified by sequencing baseline tumor tissue collected before treatment. To monitor patients with peripheral T-cell lymphoma who were getting frontline treatment on a trial, the study applied next-generation sequencing to T-cell receptor sequences. The V and J ends are trimmed by 4 bases and 0 bases, leaving 11 bases between them. According to the germline V gene (reference sequence), CDR1 reads LNHDA and CDR2 reads SQIVND. The CDR3 runs 15 residues from the cysteine to the phenylalanine. CDR3 DNA only is kept here, 45 bases in frame from base 1. The library came from the immunoSEQ multiplex PCR assay. Entries here come from immuneACCESS through TCRdb and include only in-frame sequences with V and J called. Some clones fail to appear in such tables; in the studies checked, an unresolved V gene covers under half of the shortfall, and the cause of the remainder is unknown. The sample table records some 10,000 clones; approximately 76% of these occur just once. Around a third of the sample goes to the ten largest clones.

This chain joins TRBV19 to TRBJ2-3; the D element could tentatively be TRBD1 or TRBD2, as 5 bases agree for each. What was sequenced was tumor tissue. This sequence was found in a human donor with peripheral T-cell lymphoma. Here the CDR3 is given as CASSKGRTSTDTQYF. The bases read TGTGCCAGTAGTAAGGGACGGACGAGCACAGATACGCAGTATTTT.